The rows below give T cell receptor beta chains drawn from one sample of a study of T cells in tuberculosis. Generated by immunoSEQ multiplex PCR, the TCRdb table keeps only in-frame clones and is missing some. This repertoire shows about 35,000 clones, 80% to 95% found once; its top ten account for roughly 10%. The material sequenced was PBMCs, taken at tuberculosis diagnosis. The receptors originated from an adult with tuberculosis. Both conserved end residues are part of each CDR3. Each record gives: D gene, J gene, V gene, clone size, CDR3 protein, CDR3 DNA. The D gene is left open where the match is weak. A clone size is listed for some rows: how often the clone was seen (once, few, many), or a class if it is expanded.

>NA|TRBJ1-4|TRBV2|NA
CASSDGPGGSSEKLFF
TGTGCCAGCAGTGATGGTCCGGGGGGTTCCTCTGAAAAACTGTTTTTT
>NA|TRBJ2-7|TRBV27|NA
CASSFERGKEQYF
TGTGCCAGCAGTTTCGAGAGGGGGAAGGAGCAGTACTTC
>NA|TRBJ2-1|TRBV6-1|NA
CASSGSTPGVSYNEQFF
TGTGCCAGCAGTGGGTCGACCCCAGGGGTTTCCTACAATGAGCAGTTCTTC
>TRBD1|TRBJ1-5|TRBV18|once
CASSPGTGDQPQHF
TGTGCCAGCTCACCAGGGACAGGGGATCAGCCCCAGCATTTT
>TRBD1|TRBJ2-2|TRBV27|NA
CASSPTRGRNGELFF
TGTGCCAGCAGTCCAACCAGGGGGCGGAACGGGGAGCTGTTTTTT
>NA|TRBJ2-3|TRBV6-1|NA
CASSLLLVGMDTQYF
TGTGCCAGCAGTTTGTTACTAGTAGGTATGGATACGCAGTATTTT
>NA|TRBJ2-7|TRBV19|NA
CASSMSGWDEQYF
TGTGCCAGTAGTATGTCGGGTTGGGACGAGCAGTACTTC
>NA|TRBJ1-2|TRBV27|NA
CASSPYLQANYGYTF
TGTGCCAGCAGTCCCTATCTACAGGCTAACTATGGCTACACCTTC
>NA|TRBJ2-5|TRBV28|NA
CASSPPGGKETQYF
TGTGCCAGCAGCCCACCGGGGGGCAAAGAGACCCAGTACTTC
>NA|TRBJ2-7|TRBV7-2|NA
CASSQPGQVVYEQYF
TGTGCCAGCAGTCAGCCGGGACAAGTTGTCTACGAGCAGTACTTC
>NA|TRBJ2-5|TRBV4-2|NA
CASSQEHREETQYF
TGTGCCAGCAGCCAAGAGCACAGAGAAGAGACCCAGTACTTC
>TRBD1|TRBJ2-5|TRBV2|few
CASSFRQGETQYF
TGTGCCAGCAGTTTCAGACAGGGCGAGACCCAGTACTTC
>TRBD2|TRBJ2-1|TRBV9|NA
CASSVEAGTPSYNEQFF
TGTGCCAGCAGCGTAGAAGCGGGGACTCCGTCCTACAATGAGCAGTTCTTC
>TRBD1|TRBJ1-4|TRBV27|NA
CASSFRGLTNEKLFF
TGTGCCAGCAGTTTCAGGGGGCTCACTAATGAAAAACTGTTTTTT
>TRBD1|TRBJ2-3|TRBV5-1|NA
CASSQMRPDRVITDTQYF
TGCGCCAGCAGCCAAATGCGTCCCGACAGGGTAATAACAGATACGCAGTATTTT
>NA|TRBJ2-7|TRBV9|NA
CASSPGGGEQYF
TGTGCCAGCAGCCCAGGGGGAGGCGAGCAGTACTTC
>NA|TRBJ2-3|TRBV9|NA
CASSSSTDTQYF
TGTGCCAGCAGCTCTTCCACAGATACGCAGTATTTT
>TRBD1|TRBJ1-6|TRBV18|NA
CASSPLTGDNSPLHF
TGTGCCAGCTCACCACTGACAGGGGATAATTCACCCCTCCACTTT
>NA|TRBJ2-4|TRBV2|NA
CASRGTEKNIQYF
TGTGCCAGCCGCGGGACAGAGAAAAACATTCAGTACTTC
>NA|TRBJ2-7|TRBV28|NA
CASNLGTSGREQYF
TGTGCCAGCAACCTCGGTACCAGTGGGAGAGAGCAGTACTTC
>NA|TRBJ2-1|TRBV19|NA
CASSKPSLEAAEQFF
TGTGCCAGTAGTAAACCCTCGCTAGAGGCGGCGGAGCAGTTCTTC
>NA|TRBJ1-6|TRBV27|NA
CASSFFGGQGSPLHF
TGTGCCAGCAGTTTCTTCGGGGGGCAAGGTTCACCCCTCCACTTT
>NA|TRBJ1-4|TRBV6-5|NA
CASSYSGGEKLFF
TGTGCCAGCAGTTACTCCGGCGGCGAAAAACTGTTTTTT
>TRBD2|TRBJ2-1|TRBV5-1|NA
CASSLDGGRGRGNEQFF
TGCGCCAGCAGCTTGGACGGCGGGAGAGGTCGTGGGAATGAGCAGTTCTTC
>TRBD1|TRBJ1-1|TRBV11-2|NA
CASSPLRGTDLTEAFF
TGTGCCAGCAGCCCCCTACGGGGGACAGACCTAACTGAAGCTTTCTTT
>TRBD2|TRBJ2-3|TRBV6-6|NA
CASSYILADNTDTQYF
TGTGCCAGCAGTTACATACTAGCGGATAACACAGATACGCAGTATTTT
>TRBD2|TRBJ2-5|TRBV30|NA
CAWSVRSRDYLQETQYF
TGTGCCTGGAGTGTACGGTCCAGGGACTACCTCCAAGAGACCCAGTACTTC
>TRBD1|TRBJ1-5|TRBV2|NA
CASSQDRDANQPQHF
TGTGCCAGCAGTCAGGACAGGGATGCGAATCAGCCCCAGCATTTT
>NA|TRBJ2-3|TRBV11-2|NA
CATRDSYTDTQYF
TGTGCCACCCGGGACTCTTACACAGATACGCAGTATTTT
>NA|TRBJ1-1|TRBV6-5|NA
CASSYSNPPAAEAFF
TGTGCCAGCAGTTACTCGAACCCCCCCGCGGCTGAAGCTTTCTTT
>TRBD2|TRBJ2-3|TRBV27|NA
CASSPSSGTSRDTQYF
TGTGCCAGCAGTCCTTCCTCCGGGACTAGCAGGGATACGCAGTATTTT
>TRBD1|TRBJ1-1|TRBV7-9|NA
CASSSPTGQGRTEAFF
TGTGCCAGCAGCTCACCCACCGGACAGGGGCGGACTGAAGCTTTCTTT
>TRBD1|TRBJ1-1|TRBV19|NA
CASSPRQGLEAFF
TGTGCCAGTAGTCCGCGACAGGGCCTCGAAGCTTTCTTT
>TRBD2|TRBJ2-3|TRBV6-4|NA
CASSEASGGHTDTQYF
TGTGCCAGCAGTGAAGCCAGCGGGGGCCACACAGATACGCAGTATTTT
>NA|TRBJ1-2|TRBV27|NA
CASSLYQGNGYTF
TGTGCCAGCAGTTTATACCAGGGGAATGGCTACACCTTC
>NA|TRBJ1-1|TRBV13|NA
CASSRYRELRTEAFF
TGTGCCAGCAGTCGTTACAGGGAACTAAGGACTGAAGCTTTCTTT
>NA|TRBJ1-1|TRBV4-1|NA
CASSQGPFGRFGTEAFF
TGCGCCAGCAGCCAGGGGCCTTTCGGGAGGTTTGGCACTGAAGCTTTCTTT
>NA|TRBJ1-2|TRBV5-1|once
CASSLGVLDGYTF
TGCGCCAGCAGCTTGGGAGTTCTGGATGGCTACACCTTC
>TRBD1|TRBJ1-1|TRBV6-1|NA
CASSARQGDTEAFF
TGTGCCAGCAGTGCCAGACAGGGAGACACTGAAGCTTTCTTT
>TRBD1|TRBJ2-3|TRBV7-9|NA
CASSLGQSTDTQYF
TGTGCCAGCAGCCTGGGACAGAGCACAGATACGCAGTATTTT
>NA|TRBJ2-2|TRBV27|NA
CASSFGGRVGELFF
TGTGCCAGCAGTTTCGGGGGAAGGGTCGGGGAGCTGTTTTTT
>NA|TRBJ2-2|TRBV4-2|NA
CASSQEHAGPPGELFF
TGTGCCAGCAGCCAAGAGCACGCGGGCCCGCCCGGGGAGCTGTTTTTT
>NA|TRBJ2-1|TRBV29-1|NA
CSVGGQTYNEQFF
TGCAGCGTTGGAGGACAGACTTACAATGAGCAGTTCTTC
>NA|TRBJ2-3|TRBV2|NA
CASTRIAPAGTDTQYF
TGTGCCAGCACGCGTATTGCCCCGGCGGGCACAGATACGCAGTATTTT
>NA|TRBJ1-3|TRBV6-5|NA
CASSYGDSSGNTIYF
TGTGCCAGCAGTTACGGCGACAGCTCTGGAAACACCATATATTTT
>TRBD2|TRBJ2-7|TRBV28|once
CASSGGRAGNYEQYF
TGTGCCAGCAGTGGGGGGAGGGCCGGAAACTACGAGCAGTACTTC
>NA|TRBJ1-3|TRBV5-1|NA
CASSLAGGDTIYF
TGCGCCAGCAGCTTGGCCGGGGGTGACACCATATATTTT
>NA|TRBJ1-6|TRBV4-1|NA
CASSEKGGVTNSPLHF
TGCGCCAGCAGCGAAAAGGGGGGGGTGACTAATTCACCCCTCCACTTT
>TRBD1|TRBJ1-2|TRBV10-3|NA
CAISESGQGRGAGYTF
TGTGCCATCAGTGAGTCCGGACAGGGGCGAGGGGCCGGCTACACCTTC
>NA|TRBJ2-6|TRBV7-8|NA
CASSGPHSGANVLTF
TGTGCCAGCAGCGGCCCACACTCTGGGGCCAACGTCCTGACTTTC
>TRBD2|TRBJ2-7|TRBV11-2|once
CASSLGLPAYEQYF
TGTGCCAGCAGCTTGGGACTACCAGCCTACGAGCAGTACTTC
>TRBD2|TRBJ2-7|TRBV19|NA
CASSIAGGPRYEQYF
TGTGCCAGTAGTATCGCGGGGGGCCCGCGATACGAGCAGTACTTC
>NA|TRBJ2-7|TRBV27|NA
CASSPVRAYEQYF
TGTGCCAGCAGCCCCGTGCGGGCCTACGAGCAGTACTTC
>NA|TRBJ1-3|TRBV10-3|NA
CAISQGFGNTIYF
TGTGCCATCAGTCAGGGTTTCGGAAACACCATATATTTT
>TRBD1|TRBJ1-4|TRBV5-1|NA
CASSLGTGYPTNEKLFF
TGCGCCAGCAGCTTGGGGACAGGTTATCCAACTAATGAAAAACTGTTTTTT
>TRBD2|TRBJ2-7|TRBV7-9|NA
CASSLYGLAGYEQYF
TGTGCCAGCAGCTTATATGGACTAGCGGGCTACGAGCAGTACTTC
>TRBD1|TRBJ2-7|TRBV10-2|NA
CASSPGTGDYEQYF
TGCGCCAGCAGTCCGGGGACAGGGGACTACGAGCAGTACTTC